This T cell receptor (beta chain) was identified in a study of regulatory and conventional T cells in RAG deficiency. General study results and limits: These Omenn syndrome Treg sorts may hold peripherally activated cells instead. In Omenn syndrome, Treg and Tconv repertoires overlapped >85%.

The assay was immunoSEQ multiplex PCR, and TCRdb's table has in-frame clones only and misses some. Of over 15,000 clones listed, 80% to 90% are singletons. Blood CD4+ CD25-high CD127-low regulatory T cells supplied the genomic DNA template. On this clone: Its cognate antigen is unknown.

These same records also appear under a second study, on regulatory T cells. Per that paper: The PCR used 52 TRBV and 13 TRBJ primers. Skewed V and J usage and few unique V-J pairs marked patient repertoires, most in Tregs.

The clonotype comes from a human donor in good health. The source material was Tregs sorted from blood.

The chain's CDR3 is CATSRPSEGKNIQYF. CDR3 coding DNA: TGTGCCACCAGCAGACCCAGTGAGGGGAAAAACATTCAGTACTTC. This chain uses TRBV15 with TRBJ2-4; either TRBD1 or TRBD2 may fit D (5 bases each). Germline V gives CDR1 LNHNV, CDR2 YYDKDF (reference sequence). The V and J ends lost 2 bases and 4 bases respectively, with 12 bases between them. There are 15 residues in the CDR3.